The 30 T cell receptor beta chains reported below all come from one sample, sequenced in a study of cytomegalovirus exposure and HLA in healthy donors. The PCR used 60 Vbeta and 13 Jbeta primers. The table came from immunoSEQ multiplex PCR; TCRdb's copy has only in-frame clones and leaves some out. The data hold around 220,000 clones, with 83% observed a single time. Sequenced material: PBMCs. Receptor source: a girl aged 5-17 years in good health and CMV-seronegative.

The gene calls are TRBV5-6 and TRBJ1-4; D remains ambiguous. The germline CDR1 and CDR2 sequences are SGHDT and YYEEEE. Trimming shortened V by 3 bases and J by 0 bases, and 6 bases separated the two germline ends. This CDR3 has 14 amino acids. The CDR3 DNA follows: TGTGCCAGCAGCTCGGGAGCAACTAATGAAAAACTGTTTTTT. It is translated as CASSSGATNEKLFF.

The chain combines TRBV4-3 with TRBJ2-7; 8 bases fit TRBD1. V was pared by 1 base and J by 6 bases, with 11 bases of the junction left unmatched. Germline assignment: CDR1 LGHNA and CDR2 YSLEER. The CDR3 loop spans 16 amino acids. The CDR3 DNA is TGCGCCAGCAGCCAAGTTAGGGACAGGTCTACCGGCGAGCAGTACTTC. This sequence encodes CASSQVRDRSTGEQYF.

This rearrangement joins TRBV6-1 to TRBJ1-2; a possible D gene is TRBD1 (5 bases). CDR1 and CDR2 (germline): MNHNS, SASEGT. This CDR3 region has 12 residues. The V and J ends lost 6 bases and 3 bases respectively, with 8 bases between them. CDR3 coding DNA: TGTGCCAGCAGAGCCAGGGACTATGGCTACACCTTC. It is translated as CASRARDYGYTF.

The chain couples TRBV27 to TRBJ1-5; a possible D gene is TRBD1 (6 bases). V shed 7 bases and J shed 1 base, with 20 bases lying between them. The CDR3 extends over 17 amino acids. From germline, CDR1 is MNHEY and CDR2 SMNVEV (reference sequence). CDR3 amino acids: CASTTIQGWVSNQPQHF. The DNA for the CDR3 is TGTGCCAGCACTACCATACAGGGTTGGGTGAGCAATCAGCCCCAGCATTTT.

J is TRBJ1-4 and V is TRBV5-6; 7 bases match TRBD1. Germline trimming cut 0 bases from V and 7 bases from J; bases unmatched to any gene: 6. CDR3 size: 15 residues. CDR1 and CDR2 from the germline V gene are SGHDT and YYEEEE. This CDR3 is CASSLAPRGPEKLFF. In DNA form, the CDR3 reads TGTGCCAGCAGCTTGGCCCCTAGGGGGCCTGAAAAACTGTTTTTT. Using reference TRBV5-6 and TRBJ1-4 for the parts outside the CDR3, the full variable domain is DAGVTQSPTHLIKTRGQQVTLRCSPKSGHDTVSWYQQALGQGPQFIFQYYEEEERQRGNFPDRFSGHQFPNYSSELNVNALLLGDSALYLCASSLAPRGPEKLFFGSGTQLSVL.

The chain has TRBV5-4 and TRBJ2-1; D perhaps matches TRBD2 (5 bases). CDR3 size: 16 residues. Germline CDR1 reads SGHNT; CDR2 reads YYREEE (reference sequence). Trimming stripped 0 bases from V and 7 bases from J, with 17 bases between. DNA of the CDR3: TGTGCCAGCAGCTTGGCCGGGAAAGCTCTCCAAAATGAGCAGTTCTTC. This gives the protein CASSLAGKALQNEQFF.

The chain recombines TRBV6-5 with TRBJ2-2; D not resolved. With 9 bases removed from V and 1 base from J, the gap between germline ends came to 9 bases. The CDR3 sequence is 13 residues long. CDR1 and CDR2 (germline): MNHEY, SVGAGI. CDR3 bases: TGTGCCAGTGACTCTGGGAACACCGGGGAGCTGTTTTTT. Translating it yields CASDSGNTGELFF.

The V call is TRBV7-8, the J call TRBJ2-7, with D perhaps matching TRBD1 (5 bases). The V gene's germline CDR1 is SGHVS and CDR2 FQNEAQ. The ends were cut back, 2 bases at V and 6 bases at J, with 14 bases in the middle. The CDR3 is made up of 14 amino acids. CDR3 sequence reads: CASSLKVLGPEQYF. CDR3 sequence (DNA): TGTGCCAGCAGCTTAAAAGTCCTGGGGCCCGAGCAGTACTTC. Supplemented by reference TRBV7-8 and TRBJ2-7, the full variable domain reads GAGVSQSPRYKVAKRGQDVALRCDPISGHVSLFWYQQALGQGPEFLTYFQNEAQLDKSGLPSDRFFAERPEGSVSTLKIQRTQQEDSAVYLCASSLKVLGPEQYFGPGTRLTVT.

About this clone: The identical CDR3 is also encoded by other nucleotide sequences in the sample. The chain employs TRBV5-4 and TRBJ1-1, with D uncertain. CDR1 is SGHNT and CDR2 is YYREEE in the germline V gene (reference sequence). V lost 3 bases to trimming and J lost 3 bases, with 9 bases between them. The CDR3 is 13 amino acids. The CDR3 nucleotides are TGTGCCAGCAGCTATTCTCGGGACACTGAAGCTTTCTTT. The encoded protein is CASSYSRDTEAFF.

The V call is TRBV2, the J call TRBJ1-4; TRBD1 matches 7 bases. The trim removed 7 bases at V and 12 bases at J, leaving 14 bases unmatched. This CDR3 region has 14 residues. Germline values: CDR1 SNHLY, CDR2 FYNNEI. For the CDR3, the DNA is TGTGCCAGCACTGCAGGGGGGCCACGATTAGAACTGTTTTTT. The encoded protein is CASTAGGPRLELFF.

The chain combines TRBV15 with TRBJ1-5; D is undetermined. The length of the CDR3 is 13 residues. Trimming cost V 4 bases and J 8 bases, with 12 bases left between them. Per the germline V gene, CDR1 is LNHNV and CDR2 is YYDKDF (reference sequence). The CDR3 nucleotides are TGTGCCACCAGCATAGGAGCCTTGGAGCCCCAGCATTTT. It translates to CATSIGALEPQHF.

The V call is TRBV7-2, the J call TRBJ2-1; the match to TRBD2 covers 12 bases. The CDR3 extends over 15 amino acids. Germline V lookup: CDR1 SGHTA, CDR2 FQGNSA. The ends lost 4 bases at V and 4 bases at J; junction bases unmatched: 2. The CDR3 DNA reads TGTGCCAGCAGCTCGACTAGCGGGGGATACAATGAGCAGTTCTTC. Its translation: CASSSTSGGYNEQFF.

This clone was detected a few times. The chain uses TRBV7-2 and TRBJ2-4; tentative D call: TRBD1 (6 bases). With 1 base removed from V and 9 bases from J, the gap between germline ends came to 10 bases. The CDR3 length is 13 residues. Germline loops: CDR1 SGHTA, CDR2 FQGNSA. This CDR3 is CASSLVRGAIQYF. CDR3 DNA: TGTGCCAGCAGCTTAGTCAGGGGAGCCATTCAGTACTTC. The whole variable domain, filled in from reference TRBV7-2 and TRBJ2-4, reads GAGVSQSPSNKVTEKGKDVELRCDPISGHTALYWYRQSLGQGLEFLIYFQGNSAPDKSGLPSDRFSAERTGGSVSTLTIQRTQQEDSAVYLCASSLVRGAIQYFGAGTRLSVL.

In DNA form, the CDR3 reads TGCGCCAGCAGTCAATCCGGCACAGATACGCAGTATTTT. Residues: CASSQSGTDTQYF. The chain is built from TRBV23-1 and TRBJ2-3, with D hard to call. TRBV23-1 is recorded as an ORF, its role being uncertain. Trimming shortened V by 0 bases and J by 1 base, and 2 bases separated the two germline ends. The CDR3 is 13 amino acids.

This clone was picked up a small number of times. V is TRBV6-5 and J is TRBJ1-5; D unclear. In germline, CDR1 is MNHEY, CDR2 SVGAGI. There are 13 residues in the CDR3. V shed 5 bases and J shed 7 bases, with 12 bases lying between them. CDR3 sequence (DNA): TGTGCCAGCAGTCTGACCGTCGGGCAGCCCCAGCATTTT. Protein sequence: CASSLTVGQPQHF.

The rearrangement joins TRBV28 to TRBJ1-3, with a possible D match to TRBD1 (5 bases). The CDR3 spans 15 residues. Trimming removed 6 bases from V and 0 bases from J, with 12 bases in between. CDR1 and CDR2 from the germline V gene are MDHEN and SYDVKM. CDR3 sequence: CASRGQGSSGNTIYF. The CDR3 DNA follows: TGTGCCAGCAGGGGCCAGGGCTCCTCTGGAAACACCATATATTTT.

This chain uses TRBV28 with TRBJ2-7; 9 bases line up with TRBD1. J gave up 2 bases and V 2 bases, and 4 bases lay outside the gene matches. This CDR3 spans 15 amino acids. Germline loops: CDR1 MDHEN, CDR2 SYDVKM. This CDR3 is CASSLTGTGTYEQYF. CDR3 in DNA: TGTGCCAGCAGTTTAACCGGGACAGGGACCTACGAGCAGTACTTC.

The CDR3 spells CASSLGGGGGPYEQYF. The CDR3 DNA reads TGTGCCAGCAGCTTAGGGGGAGGGGGGGGGCCCTACGAGCAGTACTTC. V is TRBV7-3 and J is TRBJ2-7; tentatively, D is TRBD2 (7 bases). This CDR3 has 16 residues. Trimming stripped 2 bases from V and 2 bases from J, with 16 bases between. Per germline, CDR1 SGHTA and CDR2 FQGTGA.

This sequence joins TRBV7-3 and TRBJ2-1; D perhaps matches TRBD2 (5 bases). The germline gives CDR1 SGHTA, CDR2 FQGTGA. The V end was cut by 5 bases, the J end by 0 bases, with 14 bases between. The CDR3 runs 16 residues. In DNA form, the CDR3 reads TGTGCCAGCAGCCCGAGGGTGCAGAGCTCCTACAATGAGCAGTTCTTC. This sequence encodes CASSPRVQSSYNEQFF.

The rearrangement links TRBV27 to TRBJ2-3, with TRBD2 matching over 9 bases. The CDR3 is 16 residues long. Germline-derived CDR1 and CDR2 are MNHEY and SMNVEV (reference sequence). V was clipped by 5 bases and J by 4 bases; unmatched bases: 10. The CDR3 nucleotides read TGTGCCAGCAGTCAAAGGACTAGCGATTACCCAGATACGCAGTATTTT. This translates into CASSQRTSDYPDTQYF.

The J gene is TRBJ1-5, the V gene TRBV28; 7 bases fit TRBD1. The CDR3 totals 15 residues. The V segment lost 6 bases and the J segment 8 bases; nucleotides outside the gene matches: 13. Per germline, CDR1 MDHEN and CDR2 SYDVKM. CDR3 amino acids: CASSPRQGQGKPQHF. The CDR3 coding sequence is TGTGCCAGCAGCCCCAGACAGGGTCAGGGGAAGCCCCAGCATTTT.

The table lists this clone with a count of one. V and J are TRBV9 and TRBJ2-1, with TRBD2 matching over 13 bases. J lost 1 base, V lost 4 bases, and 8 bases had no gene match. The CDR3 runs 18 residues. Looked up from germline, CDR1 is SGDLS and CDR2 is YYNGEE. The CDR3 loop reads CASSSRTSGGLSYNEQFF. DNA of the CDR3: TGTGCCAGCAGCTCGCGGACTAGCGGGGGATTATCCTACAATGAGCAGTTCTTC. Filled out from reference TRBV9 and TRBJ2-1, the complete variable domain reads DSGVTQTPKHLITATGQRVTLRCSPRSGDLSVYWYQQSLDQGLQFLIQYYNGEERAKGNILERFSAQQFPDLHSELNLSSLELGDSALYFCASSSRTSGGLSYNEQFFGPGTRLTVL.

The V and J genes are TRBV28 and TRBJ1-5, with 8 bases identical to TRBD1. Per the germline V gene, CDR1 is MDHEN and CDR2 is SYDVKM. The CDR3 is made up of 13 amino acids. The junction had 1 base not matched to a gene; V was cut back by 7 bases and J by 2 bases. The CDR3 loop reads CASTGGGNQPQHF. The DNA of the CDR3 is TGTGCCAGCACAGGGGGCGGCAATCAGCCCCAGCATTTT.

The CDR3 region has the DNA TGTGCCAGCAGTTCGGGACTGAACACCGGGGAGCTGTTTTTT. Protein: CASSSGLNTGELFF. The chain has TRBV5-6 and TRBJ2-2; perhaps TRBD2 as D (6 bases). With 5 bases removed from V and 1 base from J, the gap between germline ends came to 9 bases. The CDR3 runs to 14 residues. CDR1 is SGHDT, CDR2 YYEEEE, per germline.

The genes are TRBV25-1 and TRBJ2-5; TRBD2 matches 8 bases. The germline CDR1 and CDR2 sequences are MGHDK and SYGVNS. V shed 8 bases and J 5 bases; nucleotides not matched to a gene: 10. The CDR3 consists of 14 residues. CDR3 bases: TGTGCCAGCGACATTCCGGGACTAGAGGAGACCCAGTACTTC. This codes for CASDIPGLEETQYF.

V usage is TRBV28 and J usage is TRBJ1-1; TRBD1 matches 7 bases. Losses at the gene ends were 5 bases for V and 5 bases for J; bases not matched to a gene: 2. From germline, CDR1 is MDHEN and CDR2 SYDVKM. This CDR3 has 12 amino acids. DNA of the CDR3: TGTGCCAGCAGTCAACAGGGGACTGAAGCTTTCTTT. This gives the protein CASSQQGTEAFF.

The rearrangement links TRBV7-3 to TRBJ2-2, with D hard to call. The V end was cut by 4 bases, the J end by 6 bases, with 6 bases between. CDR1 SGHTA and CDR2 FQGTGA come from the germline V gene. The length of the CDR3 is 12 residues. The CDR3 nucleotides read TGTGCCAGCAGCTCCGGGTCCGGGGAGCTGTTTTTT. It specifies CASSSGSGELFF.

This rearrangement joins TRBV5-1 to TRBJ2-2; tentative D call: TRBD1 (5 bases). Germline V gene data show CDR1 as SGHRS and CDR2 as YFSETQ. This CDR3 comprises 18 residues. Deletions cut 4 bases from V and 3 bases from J, with 22 bases between. The CDR3, as DNA: TGCGCCAGCAGCCCCAACCCGCTGGCAGGGAAGGACACCGGGGAGCTGTTTTTT. Encoded protein: CASSPNPLAGKDTGELFF.

This clone was detected a few times. The chain couples TRBV29-1 to TRBJ2-5; no reliable D call. The germline V and J ends were trimmed by 0 bases and 2 bases, with 10 bases remaining between them. From germline, CDR1 is SQVTM and CDR2 ANQGSEA. This CDR3 has 14 amino acids. The CDR3 DNA is TGCAGCGTTGAAGATTTTGGCAGTCAAGAGACCCAGTACTTC. As protein: CSVEDFGSQETQYF.

The chain recombines TRBV28 with TRBJ2-5; tentatively, D is TRBD2 (7 bases). The CDR3 has 14 amino acids. The ends were cut back, 9 bases at V and 1 base at J, with 15 bases in the middle. In germline, CDR1 is MDHEN, CDR2 SYDVKM. This CDR3 reads CASSGGSLQETQYF. CDR3 nucleotides: TGTGCCAGTTCGGGGGGCTCGCTCCAAGAGACCCAGTACTTC. The full variable domain, its missing parts supplied by reference TRBV28 and TRBJ2-5, is DVKVTQSSRYLVKRTGEKVFLECVQDMDHENMFWYRQDPGLGLRLIYFSYDVKMKEKGDIPEGYSVSREKKERFSLILESASTNQTSMYLCASSGGSLQETQYFGPGTRLLVL.